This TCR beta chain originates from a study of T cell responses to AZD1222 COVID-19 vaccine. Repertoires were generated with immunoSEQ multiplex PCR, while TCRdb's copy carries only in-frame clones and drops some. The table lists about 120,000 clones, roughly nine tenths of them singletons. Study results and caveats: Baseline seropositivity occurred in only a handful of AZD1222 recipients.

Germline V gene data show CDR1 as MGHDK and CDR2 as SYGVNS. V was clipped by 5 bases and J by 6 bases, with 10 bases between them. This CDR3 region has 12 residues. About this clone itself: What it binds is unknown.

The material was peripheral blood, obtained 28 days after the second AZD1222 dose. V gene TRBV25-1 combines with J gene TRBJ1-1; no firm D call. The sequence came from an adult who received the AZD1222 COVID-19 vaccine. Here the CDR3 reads CASSLGLAEAFF. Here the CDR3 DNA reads TGTGCCAGCAGTCTGGGTCTGGCTGAAGCTTTCTTT.